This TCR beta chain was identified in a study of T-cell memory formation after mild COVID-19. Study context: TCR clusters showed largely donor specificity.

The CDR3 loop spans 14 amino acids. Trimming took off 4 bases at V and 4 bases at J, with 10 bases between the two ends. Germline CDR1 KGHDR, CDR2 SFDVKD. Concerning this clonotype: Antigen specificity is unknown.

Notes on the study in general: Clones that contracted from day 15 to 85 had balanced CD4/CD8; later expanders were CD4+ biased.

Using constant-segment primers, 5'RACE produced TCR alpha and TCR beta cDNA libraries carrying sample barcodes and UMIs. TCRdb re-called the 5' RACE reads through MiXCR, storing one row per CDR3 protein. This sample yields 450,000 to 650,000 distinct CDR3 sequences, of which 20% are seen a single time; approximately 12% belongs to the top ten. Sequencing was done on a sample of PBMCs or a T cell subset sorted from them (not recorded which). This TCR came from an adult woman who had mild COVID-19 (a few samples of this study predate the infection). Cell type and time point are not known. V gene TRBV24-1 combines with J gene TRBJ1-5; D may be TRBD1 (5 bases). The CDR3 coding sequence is TGTGCCACCAGTGAGGGACCTTATAATCAGCCCCAGCATTTT. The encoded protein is CATSEGPYNQPQHF.